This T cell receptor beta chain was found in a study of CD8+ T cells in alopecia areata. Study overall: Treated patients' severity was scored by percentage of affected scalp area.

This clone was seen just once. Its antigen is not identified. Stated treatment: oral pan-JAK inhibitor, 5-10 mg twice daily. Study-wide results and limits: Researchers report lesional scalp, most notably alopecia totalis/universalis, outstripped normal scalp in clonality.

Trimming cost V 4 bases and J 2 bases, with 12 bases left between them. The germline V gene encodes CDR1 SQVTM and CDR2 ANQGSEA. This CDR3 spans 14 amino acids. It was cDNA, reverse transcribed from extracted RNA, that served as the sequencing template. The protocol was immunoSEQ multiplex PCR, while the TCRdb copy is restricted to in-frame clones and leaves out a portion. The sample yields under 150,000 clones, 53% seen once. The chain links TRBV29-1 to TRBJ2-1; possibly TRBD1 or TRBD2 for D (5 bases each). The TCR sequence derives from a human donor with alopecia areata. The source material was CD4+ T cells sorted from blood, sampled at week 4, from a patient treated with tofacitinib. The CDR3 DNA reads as TGCAGCGTTGGTCGGGACGGGACCTACAATGAGCAGTTCTTC. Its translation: CSVGRDGTYNEQFF.